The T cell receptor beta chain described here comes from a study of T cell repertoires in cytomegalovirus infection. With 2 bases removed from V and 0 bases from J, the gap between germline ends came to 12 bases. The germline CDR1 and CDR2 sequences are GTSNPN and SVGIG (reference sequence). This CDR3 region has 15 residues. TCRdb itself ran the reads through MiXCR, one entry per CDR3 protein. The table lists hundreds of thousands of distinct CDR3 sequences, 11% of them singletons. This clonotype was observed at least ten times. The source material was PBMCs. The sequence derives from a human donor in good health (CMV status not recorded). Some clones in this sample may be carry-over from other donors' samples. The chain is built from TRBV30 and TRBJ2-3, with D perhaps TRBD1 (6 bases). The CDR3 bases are TGTGCCTGGAGTAGGGGGACCGCGAGCACAGATACGCAGTATTTT. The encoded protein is CAWSRGTASTDTQYF. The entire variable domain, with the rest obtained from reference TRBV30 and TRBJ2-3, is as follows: SQTIHQWPATLVQPVGSPLSLECTVEGTSNPNLYWYRQAAGRGLQLLFYSVGIGQISSEVPQNLSASRPQDRQFILSSKKLLLSDSGFYLCAWSRGTASTDTQYFGPGTRLTVL.